This T cell receptor (beta chain) was found in a study of a mutant IDH1 vaccine in newly diagnosed glioma. Turning to the study itself: Treated patients had a mean age of 40.4 years and a roughly 60% male, around 40% female split. The therapy given earlier, which was standard therapy, consisted of radiotherapy, temozolomide, or both, and most of the patients received both.

The CDR3 spans 17 residues. J gave up 0 bases and V 1 base, and 6 bases lay outside the gene matches. The V gene's germline CDR1 is SGHTA and CDR2 FQGNSA. Here immunoSEQ multiplex PCR was the method, and the copy in TCRdb shows in-frame clones only, minus some. The sample holds fewer than 70,000 clones, 85% to 90% seen once. With respect to this clone: Its cognate antigen is unknown.

Time point noted: week 35, safety follow-up. Every single dose of the vaccine, 300 ug of mutant IDH1 20-mer peptide, came with topical imiquimod. Astrocytomas that were new, WHO grade 3 or 4, IDH1-mutant and ATRX-lost were present in the donors. This clonotype was obtained from a man aged 25-40 years with glioma. The sequencing here drew on PBMCs, taken from a glioma patient whose treatment included an IDH1 peptide vaccine. The chain recombines TRBV7-2 with TRBJ2-3, with TRBD2 matching over 8 bases. CDR3 in DNA: TGTGCCAGCAGCTTAGAGATCGGGGGGGGTAGCACAGATACGCAGTATTTT. As protein: CASSLEIGGGSTDTQYF. Complete variable domain (other parts from reference TRBV7-2 and TRBJ2-3): GAGVSQSPSNKVTEKGKDVELRCDPISGHTALYWYRQSLGQGLEFLIYFQGNSAPDKSGLPSDRFSAERTGGSVSTLTIQRTQQEDSAVYLCASSLEIGGGSTDTQYFGPGTRLTVL.